The rows below give T cell receptor beta chains drawn from one sample of a study of chemoradiotherapy in HPV16-positive cancers. Sequencing was performed with immunoSEQ multiplex PCR; in TCRdb, only in-frame clones are kept and a portion is missing. In the table there are 30,000 to 40,000 clones, 76% of which are singletons. Sequenced material: blood, taken from a patient who underwent chemoradiotherapy. The origin of the receptors is a human donor with HPV-associated anogenital cancer. Each CDR3 is given with its conserved first and last residue. A D gene is named only where the DNA matches it firmly. A row's size may be missing; if present it is once, few, many or a size class.

J gene	V gene	D gene	clone size	CDR3 protein	CDR3 DNA
TRBJ2-5	TRBV29-1	TRBD2	-	CSVLLMVSGAQETQYF	TGCAGCGTTCTGCTTATGGTTAGCGGGGCCCAAGAGACCCAGTACTTC
TRBJ2-5	TRBV6-5	TRBD1	-	CASSLRGRKETQYF	TGTGCCAGCAGCCTCAGGGGGCGGAAAGAGACCCAGTACTTC
TRBJ1-4	TRBV5-6	-	-	CASSLNGGGEKLFF	TGTGCCAGCAGCTTAAATGGTGGGGGTGAAAAACTGTTTTTT
TRBJ2-7	TRBV2	-	once	CASSEGPRTEYEQYF	TGTGCCAGCAGTGAGGGCCCCCGGACAGAATACGAGCAGTACTTC
TRBJ1-2	TRBV30	-	few	CAWSTVNYGYTF	TGTGCCTGGTCGACAGTTAACTATGGCTACACCTTC
TRBJ1-1	TRBV2	-	-	CASSEVVRGTEAFF	TGTGCCAGCAGTGAAGTGGTGCGCGGGACTGAAGCTTTCTTT
TRBJ2-1	TRBV2	-	-	CASSAGMGEQFF	TGTGCCAGCAGTGCGGGCATGGGTGAGCAGTTCTTC
TRBJ1-5	TRBV6-1	-	-	CASSEVRGQPQHF	TGTGCCAGCAGTGAAGTTAGGGGTCAGCCCCAGCATTTT
TRBJ2-1	TRBV10-2	TRBD2	-	CASSQTSGGAGSYNEQFF	TGCGCCAGCAGTCAGACTAGCGGGGGGGCCGGCTCCTACAATGAGCAGTTCTTC
TRBJ2-7	TRBV9	TRBD1	-	CASSAATGSYKYF	TGTGCCAGCAGCGCCGCGACAGGGTCCTACAAGTACTTC
TRBJ2-1	TRBV5-1	-	few	CASSLDGYNEQFF	TGCGCCAGCAGCTTGGACGGATACAATGAGCAGTTCTTC
TRBJ1-2	TRBV19	-	-	CASTPGAANYGYTF	TGTGCCAGTACCCCAGGCGCAGCTAACTATGGCTACACCTTC
TRBJ2-2	TRBV9	TRBD2	-	CASMSSGGPTGELFF	TGTGCCAGCATGTCCAGCGGGGGACCCACCGGGGAGCTGTTTTTT
TRBJ2-3	TRBV18	-	-	CASSPIKGGSDTQYF	TGTGCCAGCTCACCTATAAAGGGCGGTTCAGATACGCAGTATTTT
TRBJ2-7	TRBV7-9	-	-	CASRPRASYEQYF	TGTGCCAGCAGACCAAGGGCCAGCTACGAGCAGTACTTC
TRBJ2-3	TRBV29-1	-	-	CSGLIGSLTDTQYF	TGCAGCGGGCTAATAGGATCGCTCACAGATACGCAGTATTTT
TRBJ1-6	TRBV5-5	-	-	CASSLPQSNSPLHF	TGTGCCAGCAGCTTGCCTCAGAGTAATTCACCCCTCCACTTT
TRBJ1-1	TRBV18	-	once	CASSPQARGYTEAFF	TGTGCCAGCTCACCCCAGGCTCGGGGCTACACTGAAGCTTTCTTT
TRBJ2-1	TRBV7-9	-	few	CASSLGLAGEQFF	TGTGCCAGCAGCTTAGGGCTAGCAGGGGAGCAGTTCTTC
TRBJ2-5	TRBV4-3	TRBD2	-	CASSQNSGGAFETQYF	TGCGCCAGCAGCCAAAATAGCGGGGGGGCCTTTGAGACCCAGTACTTC
TRBJ2-2	TRBV5-1	-	-	CASSLADRGSGELFF	TGCGCCAGCAGCTTGGCGGACCGGGGGAGCGGGGAGCTGTTTTTT
TRBJ2-5	TRBV30	-	-	CAWGGGAAEETQYF	TGTGCCTGGGGAGGGGGGGCGGCCGAAGAGACCCAGTACTTC
TRBJ1-6	TRBV9	TRBD1	-	CASSVALTGMGSPLHF	TGTGCCAGCAGCGTAGCCTTGACAGGGATGGGGTCACCCCTCCACTTT
TRBJ1-1	TRBV9	-	-	CASSVDPEMNTEAFF	TGTGCCAGCAGCGTAGACCCGGAGATGAACACTGAAGCTTTCTTT
TRBJ2-5	TRBV7-9	TRBD1	-	CASSYRGDQETQYF	TGTGCCAGCAGCTACAGGGGGGACCAAGAGACCCAGTACTTC
TRBJ2-7	TRBV5-1	-	-	CASSLGGYEQYF	TGCGCCAGCAGCTTGGGGGGGTACGAGCAGTACTTC
TRBJ2-7	TRBV29-1	-	-	CSVEEWQGLTYEQYF	TGCAGCGTTGAAGAGTGGCAGGGGCTTACCTACGAGCAGTACTTC
TRBJ1-1	TRBV2	-	-	CASTAGGWTEAFF	TGTGCCAGCACCGCCGGGGGCTGGACTGAAGCTTTCTTT
TRBJ1-6	TRBV7-9	-	-	CASTSGAHQFSPLHF	TGTGCCAGCACTTCGGGGGCGCATCAATTTTCACCCCTCCACTTT
TRBJ2-7	TRBV5-1	-	once	CASSLGRVTYEQYF	TGCGCCAGCAGCTTGGGAAGGGTTACCTACGAGCAGTACTTC
TRBJ1-2	TRBV27	-	-	CASRLRGAGNDGYTF	TGTGCCAGCAGGCTGCGCGGGGCCGGGAACGATGGCTACACCTTC
TRBJ2-5	TRBV19	-	-	CASSIARNSRGKETQYF	TGTGCCAGTAGTATAGCGAGGAACTCGAGGGGTAAAGAGACCCAGTACTTC
TRBJ1-2	TRBV10-3	-	-	CAITRGGQGYGYTF	TGTGCCATCACACGAGGAGGGCAGGGCTATGGCTACACCTTC
TRBJ1-2	TRBV19	TRBD1	-	CASSIDGQGNYGYTF	TGTGCCAGTAGTATAGACGGACAGGGGAACTATGGCTACACCTTC
TRBJ2-3	TRBV2	-	-	CASSERSGTDTQYF	TGTGCCAGCAGTGAACGTAGCGGTACAGATACGCAGTATTTT
TRBJ2-2	TRBV7-7	TRBD2	-	CASSSGTSGANTGELFF	TGTGCCAGCAGTAGTGGGACTAGCGGGGCGAACACCGGGGAGCTGTTTTTT
TRBJ2-5	TRBV10-3	-	-	CATASGFGETQYF	TGTGCCACCGCTTCAGGGTTTGGGGAGACCCAGTACTTC
TRBJ1-4	TRBV6-5	-	-	CASRTATFTNEKLFF	TGTGCCAGCAGGACAGCTACCTTTACTAATGAAAAACTGTTTTTT
TRBJ2-5	TRBV2	-	-	CASSEAGGLRGETQYF	TGTGCCAGCAGTGAAGCGGGGGGGCTAAGGGGAGAGACCCAGTACTTC
TRBJ2-3	TRBV6-5	TRBD2	-	CASSSGLARTDTQYF	TGTGCCAGCAGTTCCGGACTAGCGCGCACAGATACGCAGTATTTT
TRBJ1-5	TRBV25-1	-	-	CASSSRGTSYSNQPQHF	TGTGCCAGCAGTTCCCGAGGGACATCATATAGCAATCAGCCCCAGCATTTT
TRBJ2-3	TRBV5-6	TRBD2	-	CASSPGGSSTDTQYF	TGTGCCAGCAGCCCGGGGGGGTCAAGCACAGATACGCAGTATTTT
TRBJ2-7	TRBV15	TRBD1	-	CATSIGTGLFEQYF	TGTGCCACCAGCATAGGGACAGGTTTGTTCGAGCAGTACTTC
TRBJ2-1	TRBV4-3	-	-	CASSQDGGNNEQFF	TGCGCCAGCAGCCAAGATGGGGGGAACAATGAGCAGTTCTTC
TRBJ2-1	TRBV7-2	-	-	CASSQWSGLSNEQFF	TGTGCCAGCAGCCAATGGTCAGGGTTGAGCAATGAGCAGTTCTTC
TRBJ1-2	TRBV7-9	-	once	CASSFSGRLDYGYTF	TGTGCCAGCAGCTTTAGCGGCAGGCTCGACTATGGCTACACCTTC
TRBJ1-1	TRBV6-5	-	few	CASSSSGAATEAFF	TGTGCCAGCAGTTCCTCCGGGGCGGCCACTGAAGCTTTCTTT
TRBJ2-3	TRBV7-9	-	-	CASSPPADTQYF	TGTGCCAGCAGCCCCCCCGCGGATACGCAGTATTTT
TRBJ1-1	TRBV27	TRBD1	-	CASSLEGQLNTEAFF	TGTGCCAGCAGTTTAGAGGGACAGCTGAACACTGAAGCTTTCTTT
TRBJ2-7	TRBV6-5	-	few	CASSSGLLGEQYF	TGTGCCAGCAGCTCGGGACTCCTTGGGGAGCAGTACTTC
TRBJ2-7	TRBV7-9	TRBD2	-	CASSSTSGGPLEQYF	TGTGCCAGCAGCTCGACTAGCGGGGGGCCACTCGAGCAGTACTTC
TRBJ2-5	TRBV2	TRBD2	-	CASSAPSGRETQYF	TGTGCCAGCAGTGCCCCTAGCGGCCGAGAGACCCAGTACTTC
TRBJ2-5	TRBV5-6	-	-	CASSLLETQYF	TGTGCCAGCAGCTTGTTGGAGACCCAGTACTTC